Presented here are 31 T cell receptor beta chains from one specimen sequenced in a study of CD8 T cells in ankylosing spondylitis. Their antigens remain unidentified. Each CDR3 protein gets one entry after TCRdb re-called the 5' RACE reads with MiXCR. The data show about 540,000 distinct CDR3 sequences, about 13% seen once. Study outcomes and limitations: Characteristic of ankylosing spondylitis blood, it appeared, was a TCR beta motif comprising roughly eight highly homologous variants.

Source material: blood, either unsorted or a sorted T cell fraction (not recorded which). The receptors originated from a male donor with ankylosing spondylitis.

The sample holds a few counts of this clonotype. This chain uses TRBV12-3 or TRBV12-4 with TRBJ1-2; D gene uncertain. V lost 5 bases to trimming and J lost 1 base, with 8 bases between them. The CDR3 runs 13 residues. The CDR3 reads CASSTTNNYGYTF. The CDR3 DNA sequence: TGTGCCAGCAGTACTACAAATAACTATGGCTACACCTTC.

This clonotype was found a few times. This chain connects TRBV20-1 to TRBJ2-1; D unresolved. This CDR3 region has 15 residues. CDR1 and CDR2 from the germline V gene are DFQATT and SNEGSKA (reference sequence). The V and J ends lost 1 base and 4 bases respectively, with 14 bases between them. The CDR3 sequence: CSARGGQSPYNEQFF. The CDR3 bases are TGCAGTGCTAGAGGAGGCCAGAGCCCTTACAATGAGCAGTTCTTC.

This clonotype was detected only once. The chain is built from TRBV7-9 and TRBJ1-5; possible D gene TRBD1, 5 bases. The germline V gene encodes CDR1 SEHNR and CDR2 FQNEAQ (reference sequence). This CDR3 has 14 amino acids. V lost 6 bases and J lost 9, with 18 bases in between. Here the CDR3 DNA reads TGTGCCAGCAGTCCCGACAGCCCCCTTGGGCCCCAGCATTTT. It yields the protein CASSPDSPLGPQHF.

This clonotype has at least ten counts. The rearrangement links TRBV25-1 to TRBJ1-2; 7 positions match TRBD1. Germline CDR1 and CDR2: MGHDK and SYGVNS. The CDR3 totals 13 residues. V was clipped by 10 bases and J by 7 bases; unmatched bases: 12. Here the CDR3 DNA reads TGTGCCACCACCGGGACAGTAGAAGGTGGCTACACCTTC. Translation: CATTGTVEGGYTF.

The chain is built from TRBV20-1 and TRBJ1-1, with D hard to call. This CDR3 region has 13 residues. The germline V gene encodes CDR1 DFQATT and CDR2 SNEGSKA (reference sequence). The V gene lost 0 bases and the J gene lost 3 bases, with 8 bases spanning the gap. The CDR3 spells CSARDFGDTEAFF. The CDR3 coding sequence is TGCAGTGCTAGAGATTTCGGGGACACTGAAGCTTTCTTT.

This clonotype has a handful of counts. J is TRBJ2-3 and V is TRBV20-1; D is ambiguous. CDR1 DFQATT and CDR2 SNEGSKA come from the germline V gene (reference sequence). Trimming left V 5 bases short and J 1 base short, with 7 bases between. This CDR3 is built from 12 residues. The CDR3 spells CSARAGTDTQYF. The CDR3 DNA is TGCAGTGCTCGAGCTGGCACAGATACGCAGTATTTT.

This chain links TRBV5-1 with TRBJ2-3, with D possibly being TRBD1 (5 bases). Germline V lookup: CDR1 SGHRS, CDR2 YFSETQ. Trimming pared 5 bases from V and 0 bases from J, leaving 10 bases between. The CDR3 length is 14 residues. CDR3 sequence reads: CASRIQGSTDTQYF. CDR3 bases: TGCGCCAGCAGAATCCAGGGTAGCACAGATACGCAGTATTTT.

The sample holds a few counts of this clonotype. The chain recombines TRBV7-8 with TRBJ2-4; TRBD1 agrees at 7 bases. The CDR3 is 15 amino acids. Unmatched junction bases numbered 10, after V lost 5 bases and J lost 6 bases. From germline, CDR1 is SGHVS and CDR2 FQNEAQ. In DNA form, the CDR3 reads TGTGCCAGCAGCCCGATAAGGGGGCGCGGAAACATTCAGTACTTC. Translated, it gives CASSPIRGRGNIQYF.

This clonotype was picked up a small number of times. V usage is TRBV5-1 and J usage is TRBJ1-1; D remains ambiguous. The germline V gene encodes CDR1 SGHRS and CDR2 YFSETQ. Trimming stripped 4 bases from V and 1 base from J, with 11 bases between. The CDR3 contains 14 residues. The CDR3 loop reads CASSVSAGNTEAFF. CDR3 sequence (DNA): TGCGCCAGCAGCGTTAGCGCCGGGAACACTGAAGCTTTCTTT.

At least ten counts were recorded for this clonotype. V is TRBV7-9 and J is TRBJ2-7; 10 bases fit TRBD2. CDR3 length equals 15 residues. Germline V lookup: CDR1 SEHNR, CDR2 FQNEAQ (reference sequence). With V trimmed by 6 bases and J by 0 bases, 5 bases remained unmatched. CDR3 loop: CASSPRTSGSYEQYF. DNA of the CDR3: TGTGCCAGCAGTCCCCGGACTAGCGGCTCCTACGAGCAGTACTTC.

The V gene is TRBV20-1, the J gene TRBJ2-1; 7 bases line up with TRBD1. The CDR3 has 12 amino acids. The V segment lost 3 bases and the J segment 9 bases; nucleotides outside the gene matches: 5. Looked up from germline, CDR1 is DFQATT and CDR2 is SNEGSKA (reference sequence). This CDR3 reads CSARRGGGEQFF. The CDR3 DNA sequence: TGCAGTGCTAGGAGAGGGGGCGGTGAGCAGTTCTTC.

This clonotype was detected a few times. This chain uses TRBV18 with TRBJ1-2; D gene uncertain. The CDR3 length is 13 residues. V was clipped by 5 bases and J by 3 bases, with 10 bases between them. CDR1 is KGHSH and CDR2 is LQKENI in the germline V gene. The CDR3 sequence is CASSGGQHYGYTF. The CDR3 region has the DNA TGTGCCAGCTCAGGAGGGCAGCACTATGGCTACACCTTC.

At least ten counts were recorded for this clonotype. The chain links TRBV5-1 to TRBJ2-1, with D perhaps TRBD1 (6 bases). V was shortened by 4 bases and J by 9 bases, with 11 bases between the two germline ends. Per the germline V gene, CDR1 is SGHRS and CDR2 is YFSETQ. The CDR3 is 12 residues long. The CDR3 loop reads CASSHRDGEQFF. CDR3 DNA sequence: TGCGCCAGCAGCCACAGGGACGGTGAGCAGTTCTTC.

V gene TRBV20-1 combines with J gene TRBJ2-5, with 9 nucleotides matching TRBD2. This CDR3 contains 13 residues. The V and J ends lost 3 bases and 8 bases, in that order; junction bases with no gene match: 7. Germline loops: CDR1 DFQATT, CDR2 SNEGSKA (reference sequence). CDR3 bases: TGCAGTGCTAGCCTTGTAGCGGGAGAAACCCAGTACTTC. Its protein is CSASLVAGETQYF.

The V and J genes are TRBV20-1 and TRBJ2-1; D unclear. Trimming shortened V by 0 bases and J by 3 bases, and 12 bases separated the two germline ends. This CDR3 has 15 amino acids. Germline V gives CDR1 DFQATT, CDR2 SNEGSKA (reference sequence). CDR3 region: CSARDRRHGYNEQFF. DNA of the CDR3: TGCAGTGCTAGAGATCGACGGCATGGCTACAATGAGCAGTTCTTC.

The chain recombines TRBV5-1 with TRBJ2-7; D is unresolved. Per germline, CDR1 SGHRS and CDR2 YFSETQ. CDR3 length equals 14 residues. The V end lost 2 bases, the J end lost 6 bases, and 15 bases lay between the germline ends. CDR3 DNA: TGCGCCAGCAGCTTAAGCAGTCCACGAGGCGAGCAGTACTTC. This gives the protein CASSLSSPRGEQYF.

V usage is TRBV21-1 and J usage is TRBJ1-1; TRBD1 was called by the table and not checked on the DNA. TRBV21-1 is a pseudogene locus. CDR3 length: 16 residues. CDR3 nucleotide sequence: TGTGCCAGCAGCACGGGCCGGGTAAAGGGGAACACTGAAGCTTTCTTT. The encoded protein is CASSTGRVKGNTEAFF.

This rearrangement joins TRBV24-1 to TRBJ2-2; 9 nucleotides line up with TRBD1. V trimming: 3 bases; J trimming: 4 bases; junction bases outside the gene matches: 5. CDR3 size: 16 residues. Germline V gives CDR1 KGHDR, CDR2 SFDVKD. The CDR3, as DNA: TGTGCCACCAGTGATCCCAGGACAGGGGCCACCGGGGAGCTGTTTTTT. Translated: CATSDPRTGATGELFF.

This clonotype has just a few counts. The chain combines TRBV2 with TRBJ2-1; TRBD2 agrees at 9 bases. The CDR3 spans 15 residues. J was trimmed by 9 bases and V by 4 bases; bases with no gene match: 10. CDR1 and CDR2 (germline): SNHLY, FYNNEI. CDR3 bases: TGTGCCAGCAGTGTGGGTAGCGGGAGTTACGGTGAGCAGTTCTTC. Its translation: CASSVGSGSYGEQFF.

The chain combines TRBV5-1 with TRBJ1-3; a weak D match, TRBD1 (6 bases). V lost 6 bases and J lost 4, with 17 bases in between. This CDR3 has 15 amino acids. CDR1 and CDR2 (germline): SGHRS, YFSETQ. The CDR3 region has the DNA TGCGCCAGCACCCCTGGAGGGCAGGGGGGAAACACCATATATTTT. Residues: CASTPGGQGGNTIYF.

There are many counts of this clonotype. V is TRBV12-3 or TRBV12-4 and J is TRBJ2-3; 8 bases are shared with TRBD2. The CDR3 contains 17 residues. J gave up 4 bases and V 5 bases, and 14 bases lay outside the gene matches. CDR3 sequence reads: CASSPISGREDADTQYF. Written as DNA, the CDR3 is TGTGCCAGCAGTCCTATATCAGGGCGGGAGGATGCAGATACGCAGTATTTT.

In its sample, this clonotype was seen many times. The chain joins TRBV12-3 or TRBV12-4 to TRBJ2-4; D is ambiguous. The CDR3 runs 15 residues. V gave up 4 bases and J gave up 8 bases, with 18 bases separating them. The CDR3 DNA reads TGTGCCAGCAGTTCTGCGAGTAGCTCCGGACACATTCAGTACTTC. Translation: CASSSASSSGHIQYF.

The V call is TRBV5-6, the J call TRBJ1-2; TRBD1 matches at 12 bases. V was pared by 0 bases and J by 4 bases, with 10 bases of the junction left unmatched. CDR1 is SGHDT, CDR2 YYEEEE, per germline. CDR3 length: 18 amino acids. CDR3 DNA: TGTGCCAGCAGCTTGGACGTCGGGACAGGGGGCGGCGGCTATGGCTACACCTTC. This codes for CASSLDVGTGGGGYGYTF.

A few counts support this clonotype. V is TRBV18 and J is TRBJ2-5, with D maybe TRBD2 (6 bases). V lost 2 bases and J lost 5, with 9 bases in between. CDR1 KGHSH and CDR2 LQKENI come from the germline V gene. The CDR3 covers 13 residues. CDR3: CASSPILAETQYF. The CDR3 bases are TGTGCCAGCTCACCAATCCTAGCGGAGACCCAGTACTTC.

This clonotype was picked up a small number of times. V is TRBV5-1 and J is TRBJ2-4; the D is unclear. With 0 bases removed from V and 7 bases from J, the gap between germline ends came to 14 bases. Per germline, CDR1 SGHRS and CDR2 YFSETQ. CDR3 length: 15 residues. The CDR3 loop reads CASSLVPRLENIQYF. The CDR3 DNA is TGCGCCAGCAGCTTGGTTCCCCGCCTGGAGAACATTCAGTACTTC.

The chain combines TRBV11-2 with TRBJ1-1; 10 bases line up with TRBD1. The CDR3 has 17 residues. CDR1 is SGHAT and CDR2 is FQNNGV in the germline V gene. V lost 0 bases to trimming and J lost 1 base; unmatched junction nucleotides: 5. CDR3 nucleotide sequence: TGTGCCAGCAGCTTAGATGGGGGACAGGGGTGGAACACTGAAGCTTTCTTT. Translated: CASSLDGGQGWNTEAFF.

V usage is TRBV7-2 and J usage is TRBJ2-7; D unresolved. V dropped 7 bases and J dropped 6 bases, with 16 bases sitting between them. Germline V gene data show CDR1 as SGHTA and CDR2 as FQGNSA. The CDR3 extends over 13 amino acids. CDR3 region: CASITNPVGEQYF. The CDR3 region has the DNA TGTGCCAGCATCACGAACCCCGTCGGCGAGCAGTACTTC.

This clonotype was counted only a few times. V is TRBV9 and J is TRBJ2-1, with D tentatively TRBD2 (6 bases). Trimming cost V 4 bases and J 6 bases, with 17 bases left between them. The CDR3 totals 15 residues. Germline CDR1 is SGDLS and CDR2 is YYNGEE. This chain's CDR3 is CASSPRGSGLNEQFF. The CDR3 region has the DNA TGTGCCAGCAGCCCCAGAGGTAGCGGTCTCAATGAGCAGTTCTTC.

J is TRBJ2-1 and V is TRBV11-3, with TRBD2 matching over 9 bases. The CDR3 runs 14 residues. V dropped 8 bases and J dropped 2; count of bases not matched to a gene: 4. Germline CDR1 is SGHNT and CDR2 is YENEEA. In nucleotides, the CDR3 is TGTGCCAGCGGGCGGGAGGGCACCTACAATGAGCAGTTCTTC. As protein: CASGREGTYNEQFF.

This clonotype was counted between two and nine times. CDR3 region: CATSRDPSGSAFYNEQFF. In DNA, the CDR3 is TGTGCCACCAGCAGAGATCCTAGCGGGAGCGCCTTCTACAATGAGCAGTTCTTC. The chain has TRBV15 and TRBJ2-1; 10 bases are shared with TRBD2. The J segment lost 3 bases and the V segment lost 0 bases, leaving 8 bases of the junction unmatched. CDR1 and CDR2 from the germline V gene are LNHNV and YYDKDF (reference sequence). This CDR3 has 18 residues. Filled out from reference TRBV15 and TRBJ2-1, the complete variable domain reads DAMVIQNPRYQVTQFGKPVTLSCSQTLNHNVMYWYQQKSSQAPKLLFHYYDKDFNNEADTPDNFQSRRPNTSFCFLDIRSPGLGDTAMYLCATSRDPSGSAFYNEQFFGPGTRLTVL.

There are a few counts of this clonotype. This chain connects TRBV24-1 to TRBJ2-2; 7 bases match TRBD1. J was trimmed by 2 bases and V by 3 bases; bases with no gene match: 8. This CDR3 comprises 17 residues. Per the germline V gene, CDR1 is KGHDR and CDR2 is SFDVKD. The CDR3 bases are TGTGCCACCAGTGATCCCCGGGGACAGATCAACACCGGGGAGCTGTTTTTT. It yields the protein CATSDPRGQINTGELFF.